A selection of T cell receptor beta chains follows, all from one sample in a study of cytomegalovirus exposure and HLA in healthy donors. Libraries were prepared by immunoSEQ multiplex PCR; TCRdb keeps only in-frame clonotypes and omits some of them. The table lists around 180,000 clones, around 79% of them singletons. The specimen sequenced was PBMCs. The source is a woman aged 45-65 years in good health and CMV-seronegative. The CDR3 runs from the conserved cysteine through the conserved F or W. A D gene is named only where the DNA matches it firmly. A row's size may be missing; if present it is once, few, many or a size class.

.,TRBJ2-7,TRBV9,.,CASSVGAESSYEQYF,TGTGCCAGCAGCGTAGGGGCAGAGAGCTCCTACGAGCAGTACTTC
TRBD1,TRBJ2-3,TRBV28,.,CASSLGGQGALDTQYF,TGTGCCAGCAGTCTTGGGGGACAGGGGGCTTTGGATACGCAGTATTTT
TRBD1,TRBJ1-3,TRBV29-1,.,CSVSRGSGNTIYF,TGCAGCGTTTCCAGGGGGTCGGGAAACACCATATATTTT
TRBD2,TRBJ2-3,TRBV6-5,.,CASSTSGNTDTQYF,TGTGCCAGCTCCACTAGCGGAAATACAGATACGCAGTATTTT
.,TRBJ1-5,TRBV19,.,CASSSMTGGQPQHF,TGTGCCAGTAGTAGCATGACAGGTGGCCAGCCCCAGCATTTT
TRBD1,TRBJ1-1,TRBV14,.,CASSPLQGAGTEAFF,TGTGCCAGCAGCCCCTTACAGGGGGCCGGCACTGAAGCTTTCTTT
.,TRBJ2-3,TRBV9,.,CASSVDGSPDTQYF,TGTGCCAGCAGCGTAGATGGGAGTCCAGATACGCAGTATTTT
.,TRBJ2-7,TRBV12-2,.,CASRFGRGTLTYEQYF,.
TRBD1,TRBJ1-1,TRBV28,.,CASSPTGTGWMETEAFF,TGTGCCAGCAGTCCCACCGGGACAGGGTGGATGGAAACTGAAGCTTTCTTT
.,TRBJ2-1,TRBV11-1,.,CASSLSGTRNEQFF,TGTGCCAGCAGCTTATCGGGAACTAGGAATGAGCAGTTCTTC
.,TRBJ1-5,TRBV28,.,CASSLGTFISNQPQHF,TGTGCCAGCAGTTTAGGGACTTTTATTAGCAATCAGCCCCAGCATTTT
.,TRBJ1-5,TRBV15,once,CATSREGDQPQHF,TGTGCCACCAGCAGAGAAGGAGACCAGCCCCAGCATTTT
TRBD2,TRBJ2-7,TRBV14,.,CASSPNSGTTYEQYF,TGTGCCAGCAGCCCGAATAGCGGGACGACCTACGAGCAGTACTTC
TRBD2,TRBJ2-1,TRBV7-9,.,CASSLGLAGGLSYNEQFF,TGTGCCAGCAGCCTGGGACTAGCGGGAGGGCTTTCCTACAATGAGCAGTTCTTC
.,TRBJ2-7,TRBV6-6,.,CASSQGKHEQYF,TGTGCCAGCAGTCAGGGGAAGCACGAGCAGTACTTC
TRBD1,TRBJ1-2,TRBV6-1,.,CASSEYGGGAFYGYTF,TGTGCCAGCAGTGAATACGGAGGGGGCGCGTTCTATGGCTACACCTTC
TRBD2,TRBJ2-3,TRBV29-1,.,CSGGLAGSDTQYF,TGCAGCGGTGGACTAGCGGGATCGGATACGCAGTATTTT
.,TRBJ2-6,TRBV7-6,few,CASSLDDGSPLSSGANGLTF,TGTGCCAGCAGCTTAGACGATGGATCTCCGTTAAGCTCTGGGGCCAACGGCCTGACTTTC
.,TRBJ1-2,TRBV28,.,CASRSPGGNYGYTF,TGTGCCAGCAGATCCCCCGGGGGTAACTATGGCTACACCTTC
TRBD1,TRBJ2-7,TRBV4-2,.,CASSQAEGRGTEQYF,TGTGCCAGCAGCCAAGCTGAAGGCAGGGGGACCGAGCAGTACTTC
TRBD1,TRBJ1-4,TRBV5-1,.,CASSGQGTNEKLFF,TGCGCCAGCAGCGGACAGGGAACTAATGAAAAACTGTTTTTT
.,TRBJ1-2,TRBV11-2,.,CASSSRDGYTF,TGTGCCAGCAGCTCCAGGGATGGCTACACCTTC
.,TRBJ1-1,TRBV6-1,.,CASSETYRDTEAFF,TGTGCCAGCAGTGAGACGTACAGGGACACTGAAGCTTTCTTT
TRBD1,TRBJ1-2,TRBV7-2,.,CASSLGQGRYGYTF,TGTGCCAGCAGCTTAGGACAGGGAAGGTATGGCTACACCTTC
.,TRBJ2-4,TRBV7-9,.,CASSFWQENIQYF,TGTGCCAGCAGCTTCTGGCAGGAAAACATTCAGTACTTC
.,TRBJ2-7,TRBV29-1,.,CSVSSDRGFGYEQYF,TGCAGCGTCAGCTCGGACAGAGGTTTTGGATACGAGCAGTACTTC
.,TRBJ1-6,TRBV27,.,CASSFYRNNSPLHF,TGTGCCAGCAGTTTTTACAGGAATAATTCACCCCTCCACTTT
TRBD2,TRBJ2-7,TRBV9,.,CASSVAPTSPLEQYF,TGTGCCAGCAGCGTAGCCCCGACTAGCCCCCTCGAGCAGTACTTC
TRBD2,TRBJ2-5,TRBV7-8,.,CASSLERVAGGPQETQYF,TGTGCCAGCAGCTTAGAGAGGGTAGCGGGGGGGCCACAAGAGACCCAGTACTTC
TRBD2,TRBJ2-3,TRBV5-5,.,CASSLGLARMDTQYF,TGTGCCAGCAGCTTGGGACTAGCGAGGATGGATACGCAGTATTTT
.,TRBJ1-4,TRBV2,.,CASSAGRGEKLFF,TGTGCCAGCAGTGCTGGACGGGGTGAAAAACTGTTTTTT
TRBD2,TRBJ2-1,TRBV5-4,.,CASSPGGAVNVHEQFF,TGTGCCAGCAGCCCCGGGGGGGCGGTTAACGTACATGAGCAGTTCTTC
.,TRBJ2-5,TRBV6-4,.,CASSSALGGRKETQYF,TGTGCCAGCAGCTCTGCGCTCGGGGGGCGGAAAGAGACCCAGTACTTC
.,TRBJ2-2,TRBV13,.,CASSATVNTGELFF,TGTGCCAGCAGCGCGACTGTGAACACCGGGGAGCTGTTTTTT
.,TRBJ2-7,TRBV2,.,CASTGVETYEQYF,TGTGCCAGCACAGGGGTTGAGACCTACGAGCAGTACTTC
TRBD1,TRBJ1-2,TRBV15,.,CATSRGQGARGYTF,TGTGCCACCAGCAGAGGGCAGGGGGCTAGAGGCTACACCTTC